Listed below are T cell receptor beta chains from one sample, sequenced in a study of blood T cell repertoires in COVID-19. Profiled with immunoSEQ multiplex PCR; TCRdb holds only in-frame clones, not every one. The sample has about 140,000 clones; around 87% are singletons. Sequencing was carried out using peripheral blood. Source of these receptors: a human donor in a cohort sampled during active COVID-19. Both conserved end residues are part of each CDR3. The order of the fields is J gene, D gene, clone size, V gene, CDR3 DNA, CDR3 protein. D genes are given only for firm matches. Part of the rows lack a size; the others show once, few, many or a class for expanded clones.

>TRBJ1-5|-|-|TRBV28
TGTGCCAGCAGTTCCCGCGGGGCCCCCAATCAGCCCCAGCATTTT
CASSSRGAPNQPQHF
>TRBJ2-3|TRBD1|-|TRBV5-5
TGTGCCAGCAGCTTAGGGGGCTTGGCAGATACGCAGTATTTT
CASSLGGLADTQYF
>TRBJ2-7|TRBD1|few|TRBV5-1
TGCGCCAGCACTCCTACCGGGACAGGGGACTCCTACGAGCAGTACTTC
CASTPTGTGDSYEQYF
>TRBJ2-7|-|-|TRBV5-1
TGCGCCAGCAGCTTGAATAGCGGTCCACCGGACTTC
CASSLNSGPPDF
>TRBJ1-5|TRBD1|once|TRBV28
TGTGCCAGCAGTTTGCTAGGACAGGATAGCAATCAGCCCCAGCATTTT
CASSLLGQDSNQPQHF
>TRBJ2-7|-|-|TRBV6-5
TGTGCCAGCACCCTAGACTCCTACGAGCAGTACTTC
CASTLDSYEQYF
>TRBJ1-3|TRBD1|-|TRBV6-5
TGTGCCAGCAGTCCAGGGACAGGGTTTCTGAACACCATATATTTT
CASSPGTGFLNTIYF
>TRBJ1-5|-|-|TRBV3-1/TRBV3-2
TGTGCCAGCAGCCAAGATGGTTCGGGTCAGCCCCAGCATTTT
CASSQDGSGQPQHF
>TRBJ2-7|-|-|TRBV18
TGTGCCAGCTCAGAGGGATACGAGCAGTACTTC
CASSEGYEQYF
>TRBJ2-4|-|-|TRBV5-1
TGCGCCAGCAGCTTGGGGGCTCCCAAAAACATTCAGTACTTC
CASSLGAPKNIQYF
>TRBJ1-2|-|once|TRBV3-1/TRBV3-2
TGTGCCAGCAGCCAGTACGGGGTCGGCTATGGCTACACCTTC
CASSQYGVGYGYTF
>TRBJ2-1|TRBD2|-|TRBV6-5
TGTGCCAGCAGCACTAGCGGGAGCAGGAATGAGCAGTTCTTC
CASSTSGSRNEQFF
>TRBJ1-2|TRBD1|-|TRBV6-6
TGTGCCAGCACCGAAGGGACAGATATCTATGGCTACACCTTC
CASTEGTDIYGYTF
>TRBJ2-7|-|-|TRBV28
TGTGCCAGCAGCATGGGGGGGACACACTACGAGCAGTACTTC
CASSMGGTHYEQYF
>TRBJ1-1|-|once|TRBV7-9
TGTGCCAGCAGCCAAGACATGCTCACTGAAGCTTTCTTT
CASSQDMLTEAFF
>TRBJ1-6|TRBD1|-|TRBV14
TGTGCCAGCAGCAAACAACAGGGGGACTATAATTCACCCCTCCACTTT
CASSKQQGDYNSPLHF
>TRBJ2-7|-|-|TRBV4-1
TGCGCCAGCAGCCAGGAGCCGCGCCCGATTTACGAGCAGTACTTC
CASSQEPRPIYEQYF
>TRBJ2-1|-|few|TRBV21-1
TGTGCCAGCGTCCGACTAGCGGAGCACAATGAGCAGTTCTTC
CASVRLAEHNEQFF
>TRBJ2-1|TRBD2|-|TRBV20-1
TGCAGTGCTAGTGGGACTAGCGGGGGCCTGGGGAATGAGCAGTTCTTC
CSASGTSGGLGNEQFF
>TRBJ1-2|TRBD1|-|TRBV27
TGTGCCAGCAGTTTAGGGGGAAACAGGGGAAGCTATGGCTACACCTTC
CASSLGGNRGSYGYTF
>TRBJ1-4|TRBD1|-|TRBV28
TGTGCCAGCCTGGGACCGGGACAGGCTAATGAAAAACTGTTTTTT
CASLGPGQANEKLFF
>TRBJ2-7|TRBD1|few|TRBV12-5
TGTGCTAGTGGTTTCCCCCAACCAAGACAGGGTTGTCTCGAGCAGTACTTC
CASGFPQPRQGCLEQYF
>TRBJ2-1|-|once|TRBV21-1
TGTGCCAGCCTGGGGGAGGACGACAATGAGCAGTTCTTC
CASLGEDDNEQFF
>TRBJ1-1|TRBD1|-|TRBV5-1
TGCGCCAGCAGCTCAGGACAGGAGACCAACACTGAAGCTTTCTTT
CASSSGQETNTEAFF
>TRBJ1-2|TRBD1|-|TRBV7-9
TGTGCCAGCAGCTTACCCGGGACAGGCCAATCCTATGGCTACACCTTC
CASSLPGTGQSYGYTF
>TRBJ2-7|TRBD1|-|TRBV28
TGTGCCAGCAGTCCGGGGTCCAGAACACAGGGGGGTTACTTC
CASSPGSRTQGGYF
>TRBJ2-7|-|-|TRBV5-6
TGTGCCAGCAGCTTGGGTCTCTCCCGCCGAGAACTCTCCTACGAGCAGTACTTC
CASSLGLSRRELSYEQYF
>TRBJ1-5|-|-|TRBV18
TGTGCCAGCTCACCATCAACAGTTACCTTCAATCAGCCCCAGCATTTT
CASSPSTVTFNQPQHF
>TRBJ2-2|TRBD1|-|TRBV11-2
TGTGCCAGCAGCTCTTCGACAGGGGCGAACACCGGGGAGCTGTTTTTT
CASSSSTGANTGELFF
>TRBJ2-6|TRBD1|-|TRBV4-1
TGCGCCAGCAGCCAAGGCATCGGTGACAGGGGGCTCTCTGGGGCCAACGTCCTGACTTTC
CASSQGIGDRGLSGANVLTF
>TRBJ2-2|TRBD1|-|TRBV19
TGTGCCAGTAGTACGGGACAGGGAAAGAACACCGGGGAGCTGTTTTTT
CASSTGQGKNTGELFF
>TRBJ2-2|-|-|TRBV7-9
TGTGCCAGCAGCTTACAGGGAACAACCGGGGAGCTGTTTTTT
CASSLQGTTGELFF
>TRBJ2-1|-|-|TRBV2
TGTGCCAGCAGTGGGAACAGGCTCCCATACAATGAGCAGTTCTTC
CASSGNRLPYNEQFF
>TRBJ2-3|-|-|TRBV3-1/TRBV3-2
TGTGCCAGCAGCCAACGGACTAGCACAGATACGCAGTATTTT
CASSQRTSTDTQYF
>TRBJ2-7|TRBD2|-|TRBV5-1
TGCGCCAGCAGCTTGTCGTCTGTACTAGCGGGAGTTAAGCAGTACTTC
CASSLSSVLAGVKQYF
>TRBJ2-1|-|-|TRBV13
TGTGCCAGCAGCTTAGTTGCGGAGGGGCCATTAAACAATGAGCAGTTCTTC
CASSLVAEGPLNNEQFF
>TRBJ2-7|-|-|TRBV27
TGTGCCAGCAGTTTGAACAGAGCAAATTACGAGCAGTACTTC
CASSLNRANYEQYF
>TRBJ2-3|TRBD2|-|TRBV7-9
TGTGCCAGCAGCTTCCCGCGACTAGCGGGGAGCACAGATACGCAGTATTTT
CASSFPRLAGSTDTQYF
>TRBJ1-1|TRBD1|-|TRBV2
TGTGCCAGCAGTGAACCGCGGGACAGGGTTCATCGAGGCACTGAAGCTTTCTTT
CASSEPRDRVHRGTEAFF
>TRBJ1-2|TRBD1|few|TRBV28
TGTGCCAGCAGTTCGGACAGGCGGTATGGCTACACCTTC
CASSSDRRYGYTF
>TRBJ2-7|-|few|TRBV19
TGTGCCAGTAGTATAGAGATCAATTTTTCGGCCTACGAGCAGTACTTC
CASSIEINFSAYEQYF
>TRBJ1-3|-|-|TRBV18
TGTGCCAGCCTCTACAGCTACTCTGGAAACACCATATATTTT
CASLYSYSGNTIYF
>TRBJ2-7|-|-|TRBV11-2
TGTGCCAGCAGCTTATCGGGGTTCGAGCAGTACTTC
CASSLSGFEQYF
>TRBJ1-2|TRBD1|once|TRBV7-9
TGTGCCAGCAGCCTAGGGGACTTCGACAGGGGGGTTAGCGGTGACACCTTC
CASSLGDFDRGVSGDTF
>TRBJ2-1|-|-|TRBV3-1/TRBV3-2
TGTGCCAGCAGCCAAGAAGCCCCCCGGGGGCAGTTCTTC
CASSQEAPRGQFF